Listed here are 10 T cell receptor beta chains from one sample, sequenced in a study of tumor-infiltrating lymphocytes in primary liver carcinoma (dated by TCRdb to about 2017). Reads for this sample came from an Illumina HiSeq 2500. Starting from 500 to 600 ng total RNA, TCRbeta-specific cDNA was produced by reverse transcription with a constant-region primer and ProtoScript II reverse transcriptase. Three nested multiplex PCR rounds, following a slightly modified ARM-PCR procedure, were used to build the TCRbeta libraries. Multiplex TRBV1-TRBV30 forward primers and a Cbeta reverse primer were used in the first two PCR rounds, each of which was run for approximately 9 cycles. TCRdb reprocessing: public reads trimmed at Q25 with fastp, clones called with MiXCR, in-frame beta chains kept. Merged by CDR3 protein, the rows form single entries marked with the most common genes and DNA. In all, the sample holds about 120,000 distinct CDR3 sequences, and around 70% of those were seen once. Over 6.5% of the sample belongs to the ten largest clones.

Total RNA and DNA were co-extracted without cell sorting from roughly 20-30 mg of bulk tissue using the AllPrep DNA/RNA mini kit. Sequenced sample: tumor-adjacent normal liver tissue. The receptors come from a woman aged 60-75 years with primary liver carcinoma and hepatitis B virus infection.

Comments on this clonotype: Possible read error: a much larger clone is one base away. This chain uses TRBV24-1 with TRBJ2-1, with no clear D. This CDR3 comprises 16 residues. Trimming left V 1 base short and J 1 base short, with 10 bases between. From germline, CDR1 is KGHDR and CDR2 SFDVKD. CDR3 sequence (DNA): TGTGCCACCAGTGATTTCGGCAGAAGATCCTACAATGAGCAGTTCTTC. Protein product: CATSDFGRRSYNEQFF.

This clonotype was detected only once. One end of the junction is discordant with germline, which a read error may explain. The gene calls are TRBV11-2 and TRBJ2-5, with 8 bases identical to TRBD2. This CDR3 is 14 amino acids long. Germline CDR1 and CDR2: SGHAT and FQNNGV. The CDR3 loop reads CASSFTGGGESQCF. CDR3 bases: TGTGCCAGCAGCTTTACGGGAGGGGGGGAGTCCCAGTGCTTC.

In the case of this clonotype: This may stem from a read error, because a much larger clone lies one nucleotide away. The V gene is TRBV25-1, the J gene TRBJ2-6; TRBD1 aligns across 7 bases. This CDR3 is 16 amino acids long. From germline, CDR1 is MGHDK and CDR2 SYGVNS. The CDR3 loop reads CASSVPTGSEANVLTF. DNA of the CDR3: TGTGCCAGCAGTGTCCCGACAGGGTCTGAGGCCAACGTCCTGACTTTC.

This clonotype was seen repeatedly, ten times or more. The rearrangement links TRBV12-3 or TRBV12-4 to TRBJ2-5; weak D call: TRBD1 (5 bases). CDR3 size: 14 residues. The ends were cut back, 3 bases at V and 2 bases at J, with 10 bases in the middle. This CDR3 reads CASSFRQLQETQYF. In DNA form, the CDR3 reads TGTGCCAGCAGTTTTCGACAGCTACAAGAGACCCAGTACTTC.

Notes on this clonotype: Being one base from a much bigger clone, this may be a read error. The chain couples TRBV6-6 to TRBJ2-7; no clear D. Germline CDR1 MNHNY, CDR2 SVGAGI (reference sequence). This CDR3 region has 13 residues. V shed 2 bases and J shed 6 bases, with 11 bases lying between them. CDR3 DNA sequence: TGTGCCAGCAGTTACCCCGATACCCTCGAGCAGTACTTC. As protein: CASSYPDTLEQYF.

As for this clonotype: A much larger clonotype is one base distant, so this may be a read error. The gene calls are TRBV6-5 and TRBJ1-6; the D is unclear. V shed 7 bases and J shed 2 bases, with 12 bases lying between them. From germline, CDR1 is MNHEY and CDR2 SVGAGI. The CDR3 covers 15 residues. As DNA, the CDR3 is TGTGCCAGCAACAGCAGGCCCACCTATAATTCACCCCTCCACTTT. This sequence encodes CASNSRPTYNSPLHF.

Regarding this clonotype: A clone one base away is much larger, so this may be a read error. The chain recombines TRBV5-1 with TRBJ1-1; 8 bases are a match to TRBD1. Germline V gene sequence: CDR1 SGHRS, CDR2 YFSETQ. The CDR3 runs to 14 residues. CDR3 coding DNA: TGCGCCAGCAGCCCGGACAGGGTTGGGACTGAAACTTTCTTT. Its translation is CASSPDRVGTETFF.

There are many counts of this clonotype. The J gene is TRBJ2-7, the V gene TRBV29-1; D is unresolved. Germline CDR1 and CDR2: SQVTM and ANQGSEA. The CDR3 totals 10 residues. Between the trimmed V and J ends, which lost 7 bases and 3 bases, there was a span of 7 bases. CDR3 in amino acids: CSALSYEQYF. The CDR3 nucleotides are TGCAGCGCTCTCAGCTACGAGCAGTACTTC.

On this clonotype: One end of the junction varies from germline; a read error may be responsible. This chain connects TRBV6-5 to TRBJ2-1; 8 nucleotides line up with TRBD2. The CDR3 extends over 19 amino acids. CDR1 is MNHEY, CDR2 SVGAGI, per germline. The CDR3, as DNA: TGTACCAGCAGTTACTCGTCCATCGGGACTAGGAGCTCCTCCAATGAGCAGTTCTTC. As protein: CTSSYSSIGTRSSSNEQFF.

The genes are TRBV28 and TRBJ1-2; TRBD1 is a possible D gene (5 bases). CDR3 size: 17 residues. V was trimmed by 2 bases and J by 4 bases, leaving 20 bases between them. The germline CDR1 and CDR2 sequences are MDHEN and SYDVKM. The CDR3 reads CASSLGAPGVLVYGYTF. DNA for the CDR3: TGTGCCAGCAGTTTAGGGGCCCCCGGGGTGCTTGTCTATGGCTACACCTTC.